This T cell receptor (beta chain) was retrieved from a study of cytomegalovirus exposure and HLA in healthy donors. This CDR3 is 15 amino acids long. This clone appeared once. PCR primers comprised 60 Vbeta and 13 Jbeta primers. Only in-frame clones appear in the TCRdb table, and some are missing; sequencing was by immunoSEQ multiplex PCR. Found here are roughly 100,000 clones, 78% of them singletons; the top ten hold 5.6%. The origin of this receptor is a male donor in good health and CMV-seronegative. What was sequenced was PBMCs. The chain is built from TRBV21-1 and TRBJ1-1. TRBV21-1 is recorded as a pseudogene. The CDR3 bases are TGTGCCAGCAGCAAAGAAGGGAGGGCTAACACTGAAGCTTTCTTT. Its protein is CASSKEGRANTEAFF.